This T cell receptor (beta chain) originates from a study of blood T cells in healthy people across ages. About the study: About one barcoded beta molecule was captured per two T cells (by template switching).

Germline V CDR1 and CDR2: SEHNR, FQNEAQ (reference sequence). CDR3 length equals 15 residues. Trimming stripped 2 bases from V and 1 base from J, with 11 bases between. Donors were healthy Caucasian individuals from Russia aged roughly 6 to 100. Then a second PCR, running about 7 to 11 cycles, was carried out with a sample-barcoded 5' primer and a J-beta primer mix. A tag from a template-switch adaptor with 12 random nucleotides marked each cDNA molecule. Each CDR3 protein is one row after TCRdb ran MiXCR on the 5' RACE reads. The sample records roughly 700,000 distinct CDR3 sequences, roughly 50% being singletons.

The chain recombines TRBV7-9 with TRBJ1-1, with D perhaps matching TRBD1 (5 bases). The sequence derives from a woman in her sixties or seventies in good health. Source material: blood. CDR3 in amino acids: CASSLRGGQNTEAFF. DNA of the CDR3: TGTGCCAGCAGCTTACGGGGCGGGCAGAACACTGAAGCTTTCTTT.